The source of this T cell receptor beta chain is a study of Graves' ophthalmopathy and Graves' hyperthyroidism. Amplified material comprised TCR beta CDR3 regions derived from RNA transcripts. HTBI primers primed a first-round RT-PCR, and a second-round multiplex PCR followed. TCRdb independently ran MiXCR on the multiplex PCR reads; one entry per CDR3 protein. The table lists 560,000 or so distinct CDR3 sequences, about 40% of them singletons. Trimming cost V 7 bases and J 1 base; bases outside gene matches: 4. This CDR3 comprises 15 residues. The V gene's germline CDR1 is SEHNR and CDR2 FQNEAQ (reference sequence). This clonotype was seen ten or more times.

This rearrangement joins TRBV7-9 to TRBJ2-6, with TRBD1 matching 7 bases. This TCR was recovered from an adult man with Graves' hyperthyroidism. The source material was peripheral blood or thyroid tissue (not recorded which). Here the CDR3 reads CASTDRESGANVLTF. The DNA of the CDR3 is TGTGCCAGCACTGACAGGGAATCTGGGGCCAACGTCCTGACTTTC.